This TCR beta chain was identified in a study of blood T cell repertoires in COVID-19. Study at large: From the United States, Italy and Spain came samples of acute and convalescent COVID-19. The cDNA or gDNA used as material had been derived from T cells, B-cell-depleted T cells, or PBMCs.

The V gene lost 4 bases and the J gene lost 1 base, with 14 bases spanning the gap. The CDR3 spans 15 residues. The V gene's germline CDR1 is SGHRS and CDR2 YFSETQ. As processed by the authors: It was from reference gene primer amplification that nucleated cell counts were estimated. Assay: immunoSEQ multiplex PCR; the TCRdb copy retains only in-frame clones and omits some. That table supplies the V and J calls and clone size; D and trimming were determined from the DNA. This sample carries fewer than 200,000 clones, less than 90% of them seen once, and the ten largest clones take 20%. The sample taken for sequencing was peripheral blood. The chain couples TRBV5-1 to TRBJ1-1; D not certain. This clonotype was obtained from a man between 65 and 85 years old with active or convalescent COVID-19. CDR3 DNA: TGCGCCAGCAGCCCGGTCGGGGTGGGGAACACTGAAGCTTTCTTT. Residues: CASSPVGVGNTEAFF.